The present T cell receptor beta chain was sequenced within a study of regulatory T cells in long-lasting Graves disease. Regarding time point: persistent/refractory GD, antithyroid drugs over 5 years with positive TRAb. PBMCs were the source of the RNA used for TCR sequencing. Library construction for TCR beta used iRepertoire HTBI primers and Arm-PCR of CDR3 regions. TCRdb re-called the multiplex PCR reads with MiXCR, one entry per CDR3 protein. The sample consists of over 650,000 distinct CDR3 sequences, around 30% of them appearing once. This CDR3 is built from 13 residues. The germline V gene encodes CDR1 MNHEY and CDR2 SVGEGT. V was pared by 10 bases and J by 5 bases, with 17 bases between.

The V gene is TRBV6-2 or TRBV6-3, the J gene TRBJ2-5; tentatively, D is TRBD1 or TRBD2 (5 bases each). The sample was peripheral blood mononuclear cells (PBMCs), taken when the disease was refractory, from a patient treated with antithyroid drugs. The TCR sequence derives from a female donor with Graves disease. The CDR3 here is CATLERGGETQYF. As DNA, the CDR3 is TGTGCCACCCTAGAGAGGGGCGGGGAGACCCAGTACTTC.